These 28 T cell receptor beta chains were sequenced from one sample in a study of Tregs in tolerant kidney transplant recipients. Generated by immunoSEQ multiplex PCR, the TCRdb table keeps only in-frame clones and is missing some. The sample includes tens of thousands of clones, 84% of them seen just once. Material for sequencing was CD4+ T cells from blood. The receptors shown here come from a human donor in good health.

This sequence joins TRBV7-2 and TRBJ2-7; 7 nucleotides align to TRBD1. The V gene end was trimmed by 3 bases and the J gene end by 3 bases; junction bases not matched to a gene: 5. The germline gives CDR1 SGHTA, CDR2 FQGNSA. The CDR3 extends over 14 amino acids. The CDR3 coding sequence is TGTGCCAGCAGCTTTGACAGGGTTGGCTACGAGCAGTACTTC. It yields the protein CASSFDRVGYEQYF.

The chain employs TRBV5-1 and TRBJ1-4; 9 bases line up with TRBD1. Germline V gene data show CDR1 as SGHRS and CDR2 as YFSETQ. CDR3 length equals 15 residues. The trim removed 5 bases at V and 5 bases at J, leaving 7 bases unmatched. Here the CDR3 DNA reads TGCGCCAGCAGTGCGCAGGGGACAGGGAATGAAAAACTGTTTTTT. It codes for CASSAQGTGNEKLFF.

This clone was seen only a few times. The rearrangement links TRBV4-3 to TRBJ2-7; TRBD2 is a possible D gene (6 bases). Per germline, CDR1 LGHNA and CDR2 YSLEER. CDR3 size: 15 residues. V dropped 2 bases and J dropped 5 bases, with 16 bases sitting between them. CDR3 coding DNA: TGCGCCAGCAGCCAAAGCCGGGAGTTACCCAACGAGCAGTACTTC. Residues: CASSQSRELPNEQYF.

V and J are TRBV2 and TRBJ2-1; no clear D. Germline CDR1 and CDR2: SNHLY and FYNNEI. Trimming removed 2 bases at V and 12 bases at J, with 11 bases between. This CDR3 is 12 amino acids long. The CDR3 coding sequence is TGTGCCAGCAGTGAAAGGGTAGCTAGGCAGTTCTTC. Translation gives CASSERVARQFF.

The gene calls are TRBV30 and TRBJ2-7; D remains ambiguous. Germline V gene sequence: CDR1 GTSNPN, CDR2 SVGIG (reference sequence). There are 11 residues in the CDR3. V shed 1 base and J shed 1 base, with 2 bases lying between them. The CDR3 sequence is CAWSGSYEQYF. The CDR3 DNA follows: TGTGCCTGGAGTGGATCCTACGAGCAGTACTTC.

J is TRBJ1-2 and V is TRBV6-5; 8 bases fit TRBD1. The CDR3 has 15 amino acids. Germline V gene lookup returns CDR1 MNHEY and CDR2 SVGAGI. Unmatched junction bases numbered 10, after V lost 6 bases and J lost 4 bases. CDR3 amino acids: CASSTNRGTSYGYTF. The CDR3 DNA is TGTGCCAGCAGCACCAACAGGGGGACTTCCTATGGCTACACCTTC.

This chain joins TRBV4-3 and TRBJ2-7; D gene ambiguous. Germline V gives CDR1 LGHNA, CDR2 YSLEER. Trimming left V 4 bases short and J 6 bases short, with 13 bases between. CDR3 length equals 13 residues. The CDR3 loop reads CASSPGTTSEQYF. The CDR3 DNA sequence: TGCGCCAGCAGCCCAGGAACGACGTCCGAGCAGTACTTC.

As to this clone: Distinct nucleotide sequences in the sample also encode this CDR3. The CDR3, as DNA: TGTGCCATCAGTGAAGGGGGCTACGAGCAGTACTTC. Protein: CAISEGGYEQYF. The chain couples TRBV10-3 to TRBJ2-7; tentative D call: TRBD1 (6 bases). CDR1 and CDR2 (germline): ENHRY, SYGVKD. This CDR3 has 12 amino acids. The V and J ends lost 3 bases and 3 bases respectively, with 6 bases between them.

This clone was seen a single time. J is TRBJ1-2 and V is TRBV6-5; a possible D gene is TRBD1 (6 bases). This CDR3 has 14 residues. V was cut by 8 bases and J by 2 bases, with 15 bases left in between. The germline CDR1 and CDR2 sequences are MNHEY and SVGAGI. For the CDR3, the DNA is TGTGCCAGCGGCCGGGACACCCTAAACTATGGCTACACCTTC. Its translation is CASGRDTLNYGYTF.

This clone was counted once. The rearrangement uses TRBV7-2 and TRBJ1-2; TRBD1 is a possible D gene (6 bases). Trimming took 3 bases from V and 5 from J, leaving 19 bases between them. Germline V lookup: CDR1 SGHTA, CDR2 FQGNSA. The CDR3 length is 16 residues. As DNA, the CDR3 is TGTGCCAGCAGCTTCCACATCGCGACAGGCGGGTATGGCTACACCTTC. Protein sequence: CASSFHIATGGYGYTF.

The gene calls are TRBV7-3 and TRBJ2-1, with D possibly TRBD2 on 6 matching bases. The CDR3 length is 16 residues. Germline CDR1 is SGHTA and CDR2 is FQGTGA. The V end was cut by 5 bases, the J end by 4 bases, with 18 bases between. The CDR3 nucleotides are TGTGCCAGCAGCAAGCAAGTAGCGGAGGGGTACAATGAGCAGTTCTTC. Translating gives CASSKQVAEGYNEQFF.

The DNA of the CDR3 is TGTGCCAGCAGCTTTGGGGGTGAAAATGAAAAACTGTTTTTT. Translating it yields CASSFGGENEKLFF. The chain employs TRBV5-6 and TRBJ1-4, with D tentatively TRBD1 (5 bases). Trimming removed 2 bases from V and 5 bases from J, with 10 bases in between. CDR1 and CDR2 (germline): SGHDT, YYEEEE. CDR3 length: 14 amino acids.

In nucleotides, the CDR3 is TGTGCCAGCAGCATAGGCGGAAACACCATATATTTT. Its translation is CASSIGGNTIYF. The V call is TRBV7-2, the J call TRBJ1-3; no definite D call. Trimming pared 5 bases from V and 4 bases from J, leaving 6 bases between. The CDR3 consists of 12 residues. Germline lookup yields CDR1 SGHTA and CDR2 FQGNSA.

This rearrangement joins TRBV4-2 to TRBJ1-2; tentative D call: TRBD1 (6 bases). In germline, CDR1 is LGHNA, CDR2 YNFKEQ. Trimming took 0 bases from V and 8 from J, leaving 25 bases between them. There are 18 residues in the CDR3. The CDR3 nucleotides are TGTGCCAGCAGCCAAGATGGGTGCGGGGGCGACAAGAGGGGAGGCTACACCTTC. It encodes CASSQDGCGGDKRGGYTF.

J is TRBJ2-3 and V is TRBV6-6; 11 nucleotides line up with TRBD2. This CDR3 region has 15 residues. V was pared by 4 bases and J by 3 bases, with 3 bases of the junction left unmatched. CDR1 and CDR2 from the germline V gene are MNHNY and SVGAGI (reference sequence). The CDR3 DNA follows: TGTGCCAGCAGTTTAGCGGGAGGGCCAACAGATACGCAGTATTTT. Translation gives CASSLAGGPTDTQYF.

The gene calls are TRBV6-1 and TRBJ1-4; perhaps TRBD1 as D (5 bases). The V and J ends lost 7 bases and 4 bases respectively, with 13 bases between them. CDR3 length equals 14 residues. Germline-derived CDR1 and CDR2 are MNHNS and SASEGT. Written as DNA, the CDR3 is TGTGCCAGCACTCTGAGTCAGGGTAATGAAAAACTGTTTTTT. This sequence encodes CASTLSQGNEKLFF.

The chain uses TRBV6-6 and TRBJ2-1; D uncertain. V was pared by 7 bases and J by 4 bases, with 14 bases between. CDR3 length: 14 residues. Germline CDR1 reads MNHNY; CDR2 reads SVGAGI (reference sequence). The CDR3 sequence is CASKVGLGYNEQFF. The DNA of the CDR3 is TGTGCCAGCAAGGTCGGATTGGGTTACAATGAGCAGTTCTTC.

The V and J genes are TRBV7-9 and TRBJ2-7; the D call may be TRBD1 or TRBD2 (5 bases each). CDR1 and CDR2 from the germline V gene are SEHNR and FQNEAQ (reference sequence). Deletions cut 0 bases from V and 2 bases from J, with 11 bases between. CDR3 size: 15 residues. CDR3 protein: CASSLAAGSPYEQYF. The CDR3 nucleotides are TGTGCCAGCAGCTTAGCGGCAGGGAGCCCCTACGAGCAGTACTTC.

The chain links TRBV5-1 to TRBJ1-4; D not certain. This CDR3 spans 14 amino acids. V lost 4 bases, J lost 4 bases, and 11 bases lay in between. CDR1 and CDR2 from the germline V gene are SGHRS and YFSETQ. The CDR3 DNA reads as TGCGCCAGCAGCACCGACGGACTTAATGAAAAACTGTTTTTT. Its protein is CASSTDGLNEKLFF.

This clone was recorded once. The chain links TRBV5-1 to TRBJ2-1; D unresolved. V lost 4 bases to trimming and J lost 8 bases, with 13 bases between them. This CDR3 contains 13 residues. The germline CDR1 and CDR2 sequences are SGHRS and YFSETQ. The CDR3 DNA reads as TGCGCCAGCAGCGCCCTAAGAGGATATGAGCAGTTCTTC. It specifies CASSALRGYEQFF.

This clone turned up a few times. This chain uses TRBV9 with TRBJ2-5; 11 bases map to TRBD2. The V and J ends lost 3 bases and 5 bases, in that order; junction bases with no gene match: 6. Germline V CDR1 and CDR2: SGDLS, YYNGEE. CDR3 length: 15 residues. The DNA for the CDR3 is TGTGCCAGCAGCGCGACTAGCGGGGCCTGGGAGACCCAGTACTTC. Translating it yields CASSATSGAWETQYF.

In DNA, the CDR3 is TGCAGCGTTGAGGGGGGACAGGGGGCAAATGAGCAGTTCTTC. This gives the protein CSVEGGQGANEQFF. This chain uses TRBV29-1 with TRBJ2-1; 12 bases are a match to TRBD1. Germline V lookup: CDR1 SQVTM, CDR2 ANQGSEA. With 3 bases clipped from V and 7 bases from J, the junction kept 4 bases outside the gene matches. The CDR3 consists of 14 residues.

This clone was counted once. The chain uses TRBV5-1 and TRBJ2-3; TRBD1 matches at 7 bases. The V gene's germline CDR1 is SGHRS and CDR2 YFSETQ. V gave up 7 bases and J gave up 2 bases; unmatched junction bases: 4. The CDR3 length is 13 residues. As DNA, the CDR3 is TGCGCCAGCCAAGGGACAGTCACAGATACGCAGTATTTT. This translates into CASQGTVTDTQYF.

This rearrangement joins TRBV13 to TRBJ2-2; D is perhaps TRBD2 (5 bases). Germline V gives CDR1 PRHDT, CDR2 FYEKMQ (reference sequence). This CDR3 region has 17 residues. V was cut by 5 bases and J by 4 bases, with 20 bases left in between. The CDR3 protein is CASSPDSRGVSTGELFF. The CDR3 bases are TGTGCCAGCAGCCCCGACTCTCGGGGAGTGAGCACCGGGGAGCTGTTTTTT.

J is TRBJ1-5 and V is TRBV6-5, with D tentatively TRBD1 (5 bases). V shed 2 bases and J shed 4 bases, with 9 bases lying between them. Germline V gene sequence: CDR1 MNHEY, CDR2 SVGAGI. This CDR3 has 14 amino acids. Here the CDR3 DNA reads TGTGCCAGCAGTTACAGGGGTGAGAATCAGCCCCAGCATTTT. This encodes CASSYRGENQPQHF.

This chain connects TRBV28 to TRBJ2-7; 10 bases line up with TRBD2. Germline V gene sequence: CDR1 MDHEN, CDR2 SYDVKM. The CDR3 contains 17 residues. V shed 4 bases and J 0 bases; nucleotides not matched to a gene: 9. CDR3 loop: CASSYPLSGRNSYEQYF. CDR3 coding DNA: TGTGCCAGCAGTTATCCCCTTAGCGGGAGGAACTCCTACGAGCAGTACTTC. The variable domain in full, completed from reference TRBV28 and TRBJ2-7, reads DVKVTQSSRYLVKRTGEKVFLECVQDMDHENMFWYRQDPGLGLRLIYFSYDVKMKEKGDIPEGYSVSREKKERFSLILESASTNQTSMYLCASSYPLSGRNSYEQYFGPGTRLTVT.

V gene TRBV7-8 combines with J gene TRBJ1-5; 7 bases map to TRBD1. The germline gives CDR1 SGHVS, CDR2 FQNEAQ. V shed 1 base and J 4 bases; nucleotides not matched to a gene: 19. The CDR3 runs to 20 residues. The CDR3 sequence: CASSLGSVTGRSRRNQPQHF. In DNA form, the CDR3 reads TGTGCCAGCAGCTTAGGCAGTGTGACAGGGAGGTCACGCCGTAATCAGCCCCAGCATTTT. Full variable domain (outside the CDR3, taken from reference TRBV7-8 and TRBJ1-5): GAGVSQSPRYKVAKRGQDVALRCDPISGHVSLFWYQQALGQGPEFLTYFQNEAQLDKSGLPSDRFFAERPEGSVSTLKIQRTQQEDSAVYLCASSLGSVTGRSRRNQPQHFGDGTRLSIL.

The chain uses TRBV19 and TRBJ1-2, with no clear D. Between the trimmed V and J ends, which lost 4 bases and 5 bases, there was a span of 8 bases. Germline V gene sequence: CDR1 LNHDA, CDR2 SQIVND (reference sequence). The CDR3 totals 12 residues. CDR3 amino acids: CASSRTDYGYTF. The CDR3 nucleotides read TGTGCCAGTAGTAGAACAGATTATGGCTACACCTTC.